This T cell receptor (beta chain) was sequenced for a study of blood T cell repertoires in COVID-19 (dated by TCRdb to about 2020). For the wider study: Samples covering the acute and convalescent phases of COVID-19 were provided by collaborators in the United States, Italy and Spain. Deeply sampled blood TCRbeta repertoires from subjects exposed to, actively infected with, or recovered from COVID-19 were included in the dataset. The samples were drawn from two sources: the first 160 participants of the ongoing ImmuneRACE study, and over 1,000 subjects contributed by 6 global collaborators. The repertoires were made available in a free public database intended to serve as a resource for research on the immune response to SARS-CoV-2. HLA class I and class II types, where available, came from metadata supplied by the sample provider rather than from assay-based typing. The material from the prospective study consisted of cDNA or gDNA derived from T cells, B-cell-depleted T cells, or PBMCs. Sample metadata almost always included a de-identified subject ID, COVID-19 status, age in years and sex.

TCRbeta CDR3 regions were amplified from genomic DNA by means of the immunoSEQ Assay, a bias-controlled multiplex PCR. Turning to the authors' computational methods: Nucleated cell counts per sample were estimated from amplification of reference gene primers within the assay. To quantify the absolute abundance of each unique TCRbeta CDR3 rearrangement, sequence reads were collapsed and filtered. Productive Simpson clonality was computed per sample as the square root of Simpson's diversity index over productive rearrangements. TCRdb stores this immuneACCESS table with in-frame sequences only. Part of the clones is absent; in the studies checked, under half of the shortfall reflects unresolved V genes, and no reason is known for the rest. That table gives V, J and clone size, and the DNA gave D and trimming. Present in this sample are 170,000 or so clones, around 83% of which were seen just once. The ten largest clonotypes hold 6.2% of the sample.

Of note for this clone: What antigen it recognizes has not been identified. Base qualities are not provided; no much larger clone lies one nucleotide away.

Compared with germline, V lacks 5 bases and J lacks 9 bases; bases without a gene match: 10. CDR1 MGHRA and CDR2 YSYEKL are derived from the germline V gene. Taken from cysteine to phenylalanine, the CDR3 has 16 residues. Of the read, only the CDR3 DNA is kept; its 48 bases are in frame from base 1. In the prospective study, participants were roughly 18 to 90 years old, resided in fewer than 25 geographic areas of the United States, and were enrolled through a virtual design. In the prospective study, participants were assigned to cohorts based on the clinical history participants reported in a screening survey and a study questionnaire. Recovered participants in ImmuneRACE Cohort 3 were defined by two consecutive negative NP/OP PCR tests, clearance by a healthcare professional, or resolution of symptoms. In the prospective study, mobile phlebotomists collected whole blood, serum and a nasopharyngeal or oropharyngeal swab from each participant. Participants in the prospective study had the option to provide additional blood draws and questionnaires over a 2-month period. Blood samples from the prospective study were shipped frozen or at room temperature prior to DNA extraction.

What the research found in general, with its limitations: The quantity of clinical and demographic metadata differed by source and by participant and was supplied without curation.

This TCR derives from a man aged 40-55 years who had recovered from COVID-19. The material sequenced was PBMCs or T cells enriched from blood (not recorded which). In this chain, TRBV4-1 is recombined with TRBJ1-6; TRBD1 agrees with 10 junctional bases. The DNA is TGCGCCAGCAGCTACCGGGACAGGGGCGTAGGTTCACCCCTCCACTTT. It translates to CASSYRDRGVGSPLHF.